The clone carrying this T cell receptor (beta chain) has just a few counts. The antigen remains undetermined. Stable hyperthyroidism: no ophthalmopathy progression over 18 months of follow-up. PBMCs were sourced from approximately 9.3 ml fresh peripheral blood. These data come from a study of T cells in Graves' hyperthyroidism and ophthalmopathy. Study-wide results and limits: Blood shared most expanded thyroid clonotypes above 0.001.

RNA transcripts gave rise to amplified TCR beta CDR3 regions. First-round RT-PCR targeting the TCR CDR3 was performed with the HTBI primer set. Each CDR3 protein gets one entry after TCRdb re-called the multiplex PCR reads with MiXCR. The table has approximately 360,000 distinct CDR3 sequences, around 25% seen once. This sequence was found in a man aged 45-60 years with Graves' hyperthyroidism. The sample was blood.

CDR3 sequence (DNA): TGTGCCAGCAGCCTATACGGGACTAGCGGGAAATACAATGAGCAGTTCTTC. It is translated as CASSLYGTSGKYNEQFF. This chain joins TRBV11-2 and TRBJ2-1, with 13 positions matching TRBD2. In germline, CDR1 is SGHAT, CDR2 FQNNGV. CDR3 size: 17 residues. V lost 5 bases to trimming and J lost 4 bases; unmatched junction nucleotides: 8.